Given below is one T cell receptor (beta chain) in context. The antigen is undetermined. The data derive from a study of shared clonotypes between healthy human individuals. Study-level results: Clonotype sharing among donors was expected to depend on sequencing depth.

Among the donors, all were Caucasian adults who lived in Nashville, Tennessee. The CDR3 is made up of 15 amino acids. CDR1 is SGHNT, CDR2 YYREEE, per germline (reference sequence). The V segment lost 1 base and the J segment 5 bases; nucleotides outside the gene matches: 5. The repertoire was sequenced with immunoSEQ multiplex PCR; TCRdb's copy has only in-frame clones and lacks some. The sample consists of over a million clones, roughly 95% of them appearing once. The chain carries TRBV5-4 and TRBJ2-1; 8 bases line up with TRBD2. The material sequenced was naive CD4+ T cells sorted from blood. The subset here: CD45RA+ positively selected. This TCR was recovered from a man aged 25-45 years in good health. The CDR3, as DNA: TGTGCCAGCAGCTTGACTAGCGGATCTCACAATGAGCAGTTCTTC. Residues: CASSLTSGSHNEQFF.